A single sample gave rise to the 4 T cell receptor beta chains below, sequenced in a study of neurological immune-mediated disorders. TCRdb processed the 5' RACE reads anew with MiXCR; each CDR3 protein has one entry. This table has 90,000 to 100,000 distinct CDR3 sequences, approximately 3.3% appearing once. Source material: PBMCs. The receptors shown here come from a woman aged 18-29 years with multiple sclerosis.

This clonotype showed up many times. J is TRBJ1-5 and V is TRBV10-3, with a weak D call TRBD1 (6 bases). V was cut by 3 bases and J by 4 bases, with 16 bases left in between. Looked up from germline, CDR1 is ENHRY and CDR2 is SYGVKD. The CDR3 contains 16 residues. The CDR3 DNA is TGTGCCATCAGTGAACAGGGTAGTGGGAAGAATCAGCCCCAGCATTTT. Translating it yields CAISEQGSGKNQPQHF.

This clonotype has at least ten counts. The genes are TRBV20-1 and TRBJ2-1, with TRBD2 matching over 13 bases. CDR3 size: 16 residues. The germline V gene has CDR1 DFQATT and CDR2 SNEGSKA (reference sequence). V lost 0 bases and J lost 8; bases outside the gene matches: 7. The CDR3 bases are TGCAGTGCTAGAGAAGGACTAGCGGGAGTATCCGATGAGCAGTTCTTC. Residues: CSAREGLAGVSDEQFF.

At least ten counts were recorded for this clonotype. The genes are TRBV12-3 or TRBV12-4 and TRBJ1-1; possible D gene TRBD1, 5 bases. With 5 bases removed from V and 4 bases from J, the gap between germline ends came to 23 bases. The CDR3 consists of 17 residues. The CDR3 bases are TGTGCCAGCAGTCCCAGCCCCACAGGTTACCGGGGCACTGAAGCTTTCTTT. This encodes CASSPSPTGYRGTEAFF.

This clonotype was counted ten times or more. The V and J genes are TRBV28 and TRBJ2-7; 8 nucleotides match TRBD1. The CDR3 has 14 residues. V was pared by 5 bases and J by 5 bases, with 8 bases of the junction left unmatched. Per the germline V gene, CDR1 is MDHEN and CDR2 is SYDVKM. The CDR3 loop is CASSTQTGAHEQYF. The CDR3 nucleotides read TGTGCCAGCAGTACCCAGACAGGGGCTCACGAGCAGTACTTC.